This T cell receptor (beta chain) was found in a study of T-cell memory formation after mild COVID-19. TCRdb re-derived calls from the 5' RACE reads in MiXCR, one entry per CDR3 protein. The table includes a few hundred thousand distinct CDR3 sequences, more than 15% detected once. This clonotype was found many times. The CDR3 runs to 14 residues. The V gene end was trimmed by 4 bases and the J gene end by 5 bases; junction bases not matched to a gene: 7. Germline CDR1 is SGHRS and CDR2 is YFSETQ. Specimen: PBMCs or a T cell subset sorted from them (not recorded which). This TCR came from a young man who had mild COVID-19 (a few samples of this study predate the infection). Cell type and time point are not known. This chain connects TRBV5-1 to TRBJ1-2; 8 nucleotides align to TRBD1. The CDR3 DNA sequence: TGCGCCAGCAGCGTCGACAGGGGTTGGTATGGCTACACCTTC. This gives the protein CASSVDRGWYGYTF.